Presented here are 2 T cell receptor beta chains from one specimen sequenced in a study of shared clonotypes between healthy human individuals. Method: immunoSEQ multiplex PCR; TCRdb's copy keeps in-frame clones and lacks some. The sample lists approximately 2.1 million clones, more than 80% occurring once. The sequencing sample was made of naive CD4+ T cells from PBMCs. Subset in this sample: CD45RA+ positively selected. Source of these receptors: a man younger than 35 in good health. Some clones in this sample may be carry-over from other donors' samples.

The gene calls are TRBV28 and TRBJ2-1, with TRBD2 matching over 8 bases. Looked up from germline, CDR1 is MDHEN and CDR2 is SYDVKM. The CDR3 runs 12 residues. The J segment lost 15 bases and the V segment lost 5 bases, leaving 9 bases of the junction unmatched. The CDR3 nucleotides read TGTGCCAGCAGTCGAGCGGGAGATCGCCGGTTCTTC. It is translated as CASSRAGDRRFF.

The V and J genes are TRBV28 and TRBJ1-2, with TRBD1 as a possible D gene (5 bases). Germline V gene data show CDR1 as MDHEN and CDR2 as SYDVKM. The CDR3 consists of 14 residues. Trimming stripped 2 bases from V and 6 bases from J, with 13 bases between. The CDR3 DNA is TGTGCCAGCAGTTTAGAGGTCGGGGGTGATGGCTACACCTTC. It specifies CASSLEVGGDGYTF.